This section outlines one T cell receptor (beta chain) sequence together with its context. Germline CDR1 SGHAT, CDR2 FQNNGV. The ends were cut back, 5 bases at V and 0 bases at J, with 11 bases in the middle. The CDR3 contains 14 residues. The data are from a study of blood T cell repertoires in COVID-19. Study information: The United States, Italy and Spain supplied acute and convalescent COVID-19 samples. T cells, B-cell-depleted T cells, or PBMCs supplied cDNA or gDNA.

In the authors' methods: Reference gene primer amplification gave nucleated cell count estimates. TCRdb keeps only in-frame clones here, not all; method: immunoSEQ multiplex PCR. V, J and clone size were drawn from that table, and D and trimming were deduced from the DNA. In the table there are some 100,000 clones, about nine tenths of which are singletons. The sample was peripheral blood. The J gene is TRBJ2-7, the V gene TRBV11-2; D is ambiguous. This clonotype was obtained from a man aged 50 to 59 with acute or convalescent COVID-19. The CDR3, as DNA: TGTGCCAGCAGCCCATACAGCTACTCCTACGAGCAGTACTTC. This encodes CASSPYSYSYEQYF.